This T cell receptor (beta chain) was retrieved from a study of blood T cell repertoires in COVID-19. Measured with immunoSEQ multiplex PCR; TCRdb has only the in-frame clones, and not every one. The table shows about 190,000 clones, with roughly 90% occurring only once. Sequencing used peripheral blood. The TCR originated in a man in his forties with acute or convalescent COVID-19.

The CDR3 coding sequence is TGCGCCAGCAGCCGGGACGAGGGACAGGGGGTCACTGAAGCTTTCTTT. This sequence encodes CASSRDEGQGVTEAFF. This chain joins TRBV4-1 and TRBJ1-1; 11 nucleotides match TRBD1. The CDR3 totals 16 residues. Germline V gene data show CDR1 as MGHRA and CDR2 as YSYEKL. Trimming removed 4 bases from V and 4 bases from J; junction bases left unmatched: 8.